Presented here are 27 T cell receptor beta chains from one specimen sequenced in a study of blood T cells in healthy people across ages. A second PCR of roughly 7 to 11 cycles used a sample-barcoded 5' primer and a J-beta primer mix. A single record per CDR3 protein comes from TCRdb applying MiXCR to the 5' RACE reads. This sample carries roughly 720,000 distinct CDR3 sequences, approximately 55% of them seen once, and the ten largest clones take about 42%. The specimen sequenced was blood. Receptors originate from an elderly man in good health.

The V call is TRBV27, the J call TRBJ2-7, with D possibly TRBD1 on 5 matching bases. The CDR3 runs 13 residues. Trimming stripped 5 bases from V and 3 bases from J, with 11 bases between. Germline V gene data show CDR1 as MNHEY and CDR2 as SMNVEV (reference sequence). CDR3 coding DNA: TGTGCCAGCAGTACTCAGGGTCACTACGAGCAGTACTTC. Its translation: CASSTQGHYEQYF.

V is TRBV11-2 and J is TRBJ1-2, with D possibly TRBD1 on 5 matching bases. Trimming removed 2 bases from V and 7 bases from J, with 8 bases in between. From germline, CDR1 is SGHAT and CDR2 FQNNGV. The CDR3 loop spans 12 amino acids. The CDR3 is CASSLKGTGYTF. CDR3 nucleotides: TGTGCCAGCAGCTTAAAGGGGACTGGCTACACCTTC.

V gene TRBV9 combines with J gene TRBJ1-6; D is ambiguous. The CDR3 has 15 residues. V lost 0 bases and J lost 8, with 12 bases in between. Germline CDR1 SGDLS, CDR2 YYNGEE. CDR3 amino acids: CASSVGGRGDSPLHF. The CDR3 nucleotides read TGTGCCAGCAGCGTAGGTGGGCGAGGCGATTCACCCCTCCACTTT.

The chain joins TRBV2 to TRBJ1-1; D not resolved. Trimming stripped 7 bases from V and 0 bases from J, with 12 bases between. The CDR3 length is 14 residues. Germline V gene data show CDR1 as SNHLY and CDR2 as FYNNEI. The CDR3 coding sequence is TGTGCCAGCACCCGAGGGCGTTTGAACACTGAAGCTTTCTTT. This gives the protein CASTRGRLNTEAFF.

The rearrangement joins TRBV6-2 or TRBV6-3 to TRBJ2-1; TRBD2 might be the D (6 bases). The DNA end is a closer match to TRBJ2-7, so the J assignment may be wrong. The CDR3 is 17 amino acids. The V gene's germline CDR1 is MNHEY and CDR2 SVGEGT. The chain's CDR3 is CASSYPLRERAYNEQYF. CDR3 nucleotides: TGTGCCAGCAGTTATCCCCTACGGGAGCGGGCCTACAATGAGCAGTACTTC.

The CDR3 DNA is TGTGCCAGCAGCTTAGGAACCGGGACTCTGGGGTATGGCTACACCTTC. Residues: CASSLGTGTLGYGYTF. The chain uses TRBV11-2 and TRBJ1-2; perhaps TRBD1 as D (5 bases). Germline assignment: CDR1 SGHAT and CDR2 FQNNGV. With 1 base removed from V and 5 bases from J, the gap between germline ends came to 17 bases. The CDR3 extends over 16 amino acids.

As DNA, the CDR3 is TGTGCCAGCAGTTACAGGGTAGAGAAGGATGGCTACACCTTC. Its translation: CASSYRVEKDGYTF. The chain uses TRBV6-6 and TRBJ1-2; D gene unclear. Trimming stripped 2 bases from V and 6 bases from J, with 13 bases between. CDR1 is MNHNY, CDR2 SVGAGI, per germline (reference sequence). CDR3 length: 14 residues.

The chain links TRBV5-1 to TRBJ2-7; D uncertain. The last part of the DNA fits TRBJ2-5 better; the J call may be wrong. CDR1 SGHRS and CDR2 YFSETQ come from the germline V gene. The CDR3 consists of 15 residues. The CDR3 nucleotides are TGCGCCAGCAGCTTGGGACAATTATCTCGAGGGACCCAGTACTTC. Protein: CASSLGQLSRGTQYF.

This chain uses TRBV5-1 with TRBJ2-7; 15 bases map to TRBD2. CDR1 SGHRS and CDR2 YFSETQ come from the germline V gene. This CDR3 has 18 amino acids. J lost 4 bases, V lost 5 bases, and 13 bases had no gene match. CDR3 residues: CASSSGLAGGPSSYEQYF. Written as DNA, the CDR3 is TGCGCCAGCAGTTCCGGACTAGCGGGAGGGCCCAGCAGTTACGAGCAGTACTTC.

J is TRBJ2-7 and V is TRBV21-1; the D segment call TRBD1 is taken from the table without a DNA check. TRBV21-1 is flagged as a pseudogene. This CDR3 has 14 amino acids. The CDR3 DNA is TGTGCCAGCAGCTACCCCGGGACACGCTACGAGCAGTACTTC. Amino acid sequence: CASSYPGTRYEQYF.

As to this clonotype: An end of the junction differs from the germline gene, which may be a read error. The chain employs TRBV7-2 and TRBJ1-2; 7 nucleotides agree with TRBD1. The CDR3 runs 15 residues. CDR1 and CDR2 (germline): SGHTA, FQGNSA. DNA of the CDR3: TGTGTCAGCAGCTTAGGGGGCAGCCGCTCTTCCGGCTACACCTTC. Residues: CVSSLGGSRSSGYTF. The full variable domain, with the rest looked up from reference TRBV7-2 and TRBJ1-2, is GAGVSQSPSNKVTEKGKDVELRCDPISGHTALYWYRQSLGQGLEFLIYFQGNSAPDKSGLPSDRFSAERTGGSVSTLTIQRTQQEDSAVYLCVSSLGGSRSSGYTFGSGTRLTVV.

V is TRBV5-1 and J is TRBJ2-6; 8 bases match TRBD1. Germline loops: CDR1 SGHRS, CDR2 YFSETQ. The CDR3 is 18 amino acids. Trimming removed 4 bases from V and 0 bases from J; junction bases left unmatched: 9. The CDR3 is CASSNPGGFNSGANVLTF. The CDR3 nucleotides are TGCGCCAGCAGCAATCCAGGGGGCTTCAACTCTGGGGCCAACGTCCTGACTTTC.

The V call is TRBV5-8, the J call TRBJ2-7, with TRBD2 matching 8 bases. The V gene's germline CDR1 is SGHTS and CDR2 YDEGEE. With V trimmed by 3 bases and J by 4 bases, 6 bases remained unmatched. The CDR3 length is 14 residues. The DNA for the CDR3 is TGTGCCAGCAGCTGGCCGGGACTAGTATACGAGCAGTACTTC. This gives the protein CASSWPGLVYEQYF.

In this sample, this clonotype turned up a few times. The rearrangement uses TRBV7-3 and TRBJ2-7, with a tentative D call TRBD2 (6 bases). The V and J ends lost 3 bases and 2 bases respectively, with 11 bases between them. Germline-derived CDR1 and CDR2 are SGHTA and FQGTGA. The CDR3 runs 14 residues. The CDR3 is CASSFKTGAYEQYF. In DNA, the CDR3 is TGTGCCAGCAGCTTCAAGACGGGAGCCTACGAGCAGTACTTC.

This clonotype was seen more than once but under ten times. The chain recombines TRBV20-1 with TRBJ2-1; 12 bases align to TRBD2. The CDR3 runs 16 residues. Germline V lookup: CDR1 DFQATT, CDR2 SNEGSKA (reference sequence). The V segment lost 4 bases and the J segment 8 bases; nucleotides outside the gene matches: 12. CDR3 nucleotide sequence: TGCAGTGCTACCCTAGGACTAGCGGGACGTTTCTATGAGCAGTTCTTC. Translating gives CSATLGLAGRFYEQFF.

The chain uses TRBV4-1 and TRBJ1-1, with a tentative D call TRBD1 (5 bases). The V gene lost 4 bases and the J gene lost 1 base, with 16 bases spanning the gap. Germline CDR1 reads MGHRA; CDR2 reads YSYEKL. The CDR3 extends over 16 amino acids. DNA for the CDR3: TGCGCCAGCAGCCCCGTTCCAGGGACGGGGAACACTGAAGCTTTCTTT. Protein sequence: CASSPVPGTGNTEAFF.

The chain carries TRBV3-1 and TRBJ2-2; 12 bases agree with TRBD2. J gave up 7 bases and V 4 bases, and 7 bases lay outside the gene matches. From germline, CDR1 is LGHDT and CDR2 YNNKEL (reference sequence). This CDR3 is built from 16 residues. CDR3 protein: CASSLRTSGTVGELFF. Written as DNA, the CDR3 is TGTGCCAGCAGCCTAAGGACTAGCGGGACGGTCGGGGAGCTGTTTTTT.

The CDR3 sequence: CSVKGRGGSTDTQYF. DNA for the CDR3: TGCAGCGTCAAGGGGCGGGGGGGGAGCACAGATACGCAGTATTTT. The chain couples TRBV29-1 to TRBJ2-3, with TRBD2 identical over 9 bases. V gave up 6 bases and J gave up 0 bases; unmatched junction bases: 7. The CDR3 length is 15 residues. Germline values: CDR1 SQVTM, CDR2 ANQGSEA.

The V gene is TRBV12-3 or TRBV12-4, the J gene TRBJ2-1, with TRBD2 matching 9 bases. TRBJ2-7 matches the DNA end more closely, so the J call is doubtful. The CDR3 length is 15 residues. The CDR3 DNA reads TGTGCCAGCACCAACTTAGCGGGAGACCACAATGAGCAGTACTTC. Amino acid sequence: CASTNLAGDHNEQYF.

This rearrangement joins TRBV24-1 to TRBJ2-5, with D uncertain. The CDR3 totals 16 residues. Looked up from germline, CDR1 is KGHDR and CDR2 is SFDVKD. V was trimmed by 2 bases and J by 5 bases, leaving 17 bases between them. CDR3 residues: CATSDSFRTARETQYF. CDR3 in DNA: TGTGCCACCAGTGATTCCTTCCGAACCGCCCGGGAGACCCAGTACTTC.

The rearrangement uses TRBV6-6 and TRBJ1-2; TRBD1 matches at 9 bases. Germline V gene sequence: CDR1 MNHNY, CDR2 SVGAGI (reference sequence). The J segment lost 4 bases and the V segment lost 7 bases, leaving 7 bases of the junction unmatched. The CDR3 contains 14 residues. The CDR3 region has the DNA TGTGCCAGCACCGAACAGGGGGCCTCCTATGGCTACACCTTC. Amino acids: CASTEQGASYGYTF.

The rearrangement links TRBV2 to TRBJ2-1, with D perhaps matching TRBD1 (5 bases). The CDR3 totals 11 residues. Trimming removed 7 bases at V and 7 bases at J, with 8 bases between. From germline, CDR1 is SNHLY and CDR2 FYNNEI. CDR3 in DNA: TGTGCCAGCATCAGGGAAAATGAGCAGTTCTTC. Protein sequence: CASIRENEQFF.

The genes are TRBV3-1 and TRBJ2-1, with 11 bases lining up with TRBD2. This CDR3 spans 18 amino acids. Germline V gene sequence: CDR1 LGHDT, CDR2 YNNKEL (reference sequence). The V and J ends lost 4 bases and 7 bases, in that order; junction bases with no gene match: 15. CDR3 residues: CASSPRDPTSGKSNEQFF. The CDR3 nucleotides read TGTGCCAGCAGCCCGAGAGATCCGACTAGCGGGAAATCGAATGAGCAGTTCTTC.

The chain combines TRBV20-1 with TRBJ2-7, with D possibly being TRBD2 (6 bases). This CDR3 has 14 residues. Germline assignment: CDR1 DFQATT and CDR2 SNEGSKA (reference sequence). V was clipped by 2 bases and J by 0 bases, with 11 bases between them. Written as DNA, the CDR3 is TGCAGTGCTAGAAGGGCTAGCGTCTCCTACGAGCAGTACTTC. Amino acid sequence: CSARRASVSYEQYF.

This chain joins TRBV5-6 and TRBJ2-5, with 9 bases lining up with TRBD1. Germline V gene sequence: CDR1 SGHDT, CDR2 YYEEEE. The CDR3 runs 15 residues. V shed 1 base and J 3 bases; nucleotides not matched to a gene: 4. Here the CDR3 DNA reads TGTGCCAGCAGCTTGCGACAGGGGGTAAAAGAGACCCAGTACTTC. Its translation: CASSLRQGVKETQYF.

The J gene is TRBJ1-1, the V gene TRBV3-1; 7 bases are a match to TRBD1. After removal of 4 bases from V and 5 bases from J, the junction contained 13 bases not matched to a gene. The CDR3 is 16 amino acids. CDR1 and CDR2 from the germline V gene are LGHDT and YNNKEL (reference sequence). The CDR3 region is CASSPRTGARRTEAFF. The CDR3 DNA reads TGTGCCAGCAGCCCCAGGACAGGAGCGCGGAGAACTGAAGCTTTCTTT. The whole variable domain, remainder taken from reference TRBV3-1 and TRBJ1-1, is DTAVSQTPKYLVTQMGNDKSIKCEQNLGHDTMYWYKQDSKKFLKIMFSYNNKELIINETVPNRFSPKSPDKAHLNLHINSLELGDSAVYFCASSPRTGARRTEAFFGQGTRLTVV.

This clonotype was seen at least ten times. This sequence joins TRBV7-2 and TRBJ2-1; the D is unclear. CDR1 SGHTA and CDR2 FQGNSA come from the germline V gene. V shed 1 base and J shed 7 bases, with 8 bases lying between them. CDR3 size: 13 residues. CDR3 residues: CASSLGPLNEQFF. CDR3 DNA: TGTGCCAGCAGCTTAGGACCCCTAAATGAGCAGTTCTTC.